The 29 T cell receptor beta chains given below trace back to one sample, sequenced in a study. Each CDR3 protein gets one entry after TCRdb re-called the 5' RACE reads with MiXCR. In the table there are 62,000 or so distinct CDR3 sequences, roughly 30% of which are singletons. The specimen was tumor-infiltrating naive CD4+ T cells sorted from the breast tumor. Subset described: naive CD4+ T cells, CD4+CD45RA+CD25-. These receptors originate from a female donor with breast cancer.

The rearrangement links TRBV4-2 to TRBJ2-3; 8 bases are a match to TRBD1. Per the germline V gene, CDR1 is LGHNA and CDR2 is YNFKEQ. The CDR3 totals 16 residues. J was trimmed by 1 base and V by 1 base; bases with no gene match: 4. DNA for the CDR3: TGTGCCAGCAGCCAAGTATCAGGGGGCGGCACAGATACGCAGTATTTT. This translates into CASSQVSGGGTDTQYF.

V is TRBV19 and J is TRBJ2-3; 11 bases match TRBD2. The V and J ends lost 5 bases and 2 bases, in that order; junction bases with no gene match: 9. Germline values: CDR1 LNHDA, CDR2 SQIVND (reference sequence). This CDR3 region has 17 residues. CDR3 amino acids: CASSPTGTSGYTDTQYF. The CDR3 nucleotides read TGTGCCAGTAGTCCGACCGGGACTAGCGGATACACAGATACGCAGTATTTT.

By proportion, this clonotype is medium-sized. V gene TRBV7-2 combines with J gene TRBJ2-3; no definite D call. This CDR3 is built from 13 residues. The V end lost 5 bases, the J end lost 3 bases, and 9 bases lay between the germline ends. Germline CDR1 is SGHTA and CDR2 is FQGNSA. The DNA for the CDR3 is TGTGCCAGCAGCCCCTCCCGAACAGATACGCAGTATTTT. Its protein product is CASSPSRTDTQYF.

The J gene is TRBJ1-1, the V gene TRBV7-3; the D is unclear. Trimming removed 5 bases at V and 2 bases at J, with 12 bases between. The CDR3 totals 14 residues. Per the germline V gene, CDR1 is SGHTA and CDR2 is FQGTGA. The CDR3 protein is CASSPDRSNTEAFF. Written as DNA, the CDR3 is TGTGCCAGCAGCCCAGATAGATCAAACACTGAAGCTTTCTTT. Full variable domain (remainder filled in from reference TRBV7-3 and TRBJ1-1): GAGVSQTPSNKVTEKGKYVELRCDPISGHTALYWYRQSLGQGPEFLIYFQGTGAADDSGLPNDRFFAVRPEGSVSTLKIQRTERGDSAVYLCASSPDRSNTEAFFGQGTRLTVV.

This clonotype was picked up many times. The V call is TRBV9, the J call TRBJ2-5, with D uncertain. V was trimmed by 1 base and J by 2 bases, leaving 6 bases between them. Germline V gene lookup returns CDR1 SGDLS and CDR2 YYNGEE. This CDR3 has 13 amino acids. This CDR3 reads CASSVPGQETQYF. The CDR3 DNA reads TGTGCCAGCAGCGTACCCGGACAAGAGACCCAGTACTTC.

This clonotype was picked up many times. The CDR3 sequence: CASRPTGTGNRGYTF. Written as DNA, the CDR3 is TGTGCCAGCAGGCCTACCGGGACAGGGAACCGCGGCTACACCTTC. The chain is built from TRBV7-9 and TRBJ1-2, with 9 bases matching TRBD1. The CDR3 runs 15 residues. CDR1 is SEHNR and CDR2 is FQNEAQ in the germline V gene (reference sequence). The trim removed 6 bases at V and 8 bases at J, leaving 13 bases unmatched.

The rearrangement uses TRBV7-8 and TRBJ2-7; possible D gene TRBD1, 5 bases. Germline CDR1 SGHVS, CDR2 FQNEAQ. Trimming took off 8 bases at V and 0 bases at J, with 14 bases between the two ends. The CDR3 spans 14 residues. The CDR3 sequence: CASGVRTNSYEQYF. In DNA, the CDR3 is TGTGCCAGCGGGGTTCGGACAAACTCCTACGAGCAGTACTTC.

The CDR3 sequence is CSARDSTGYNSPLHF. As DNA, the CDR3 is TGCAGTGCTAGAGATTCAACAGGATATAATTCACCCCTCCACTTT. The V call is TRBV20-1, the J call TRBJ1-6, with D maybe TRBD1 (5 bases). Germline CDR1 is DFQATT and CDR2 is SNEGSKA (reference sequence). Trimming took 0 bases from V and 4 from J, leaving 10 bases between them. CDR3 length: 15 residues.

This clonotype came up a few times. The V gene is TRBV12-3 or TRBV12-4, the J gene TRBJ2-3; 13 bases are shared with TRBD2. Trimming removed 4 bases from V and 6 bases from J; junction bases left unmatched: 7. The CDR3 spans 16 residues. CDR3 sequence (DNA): TGTGCCAGCAGTTCTCGACTAGCGGGAGGTGCGGATACGCAGTATTTT. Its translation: CASSSRLAGGADTQYF.

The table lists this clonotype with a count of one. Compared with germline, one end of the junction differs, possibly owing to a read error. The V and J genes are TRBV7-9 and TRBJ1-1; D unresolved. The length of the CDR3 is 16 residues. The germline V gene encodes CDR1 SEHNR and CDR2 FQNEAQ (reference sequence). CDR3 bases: TGTGCCAGCGGCCGAACTCCATATAAGCATGACACTGAAGCTCTCTTT. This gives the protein CASGRTPYKHDTEALF.

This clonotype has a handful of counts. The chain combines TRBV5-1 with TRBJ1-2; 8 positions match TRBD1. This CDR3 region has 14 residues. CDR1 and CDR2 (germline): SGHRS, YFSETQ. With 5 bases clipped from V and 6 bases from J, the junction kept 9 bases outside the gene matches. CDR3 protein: CASRPVAGGDGYTF. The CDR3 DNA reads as TGCGCCAGCAGACCAGTTGCAGGGGGCGATGGCTACACCTTC.

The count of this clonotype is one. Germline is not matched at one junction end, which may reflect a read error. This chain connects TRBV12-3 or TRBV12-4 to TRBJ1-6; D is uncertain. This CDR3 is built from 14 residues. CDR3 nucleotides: TGTGCCAGCAGTCCCGAAGGAGCGAACTCACCCCCCCACTTT. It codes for CASSPEGANSPPHF.

The CDR3 protein is CASKRQMNTEAFF. In DNA, the CDR3 is TGTGCCAGCAAGCGGCAGATGAACACTGAAGCTTTCTTT. The genes are TRBV2 and TRBJ1-1; unclear D gene. CDR1 is SNHLY, CDR2 FYNNEI, per germline. The CDR3 loop spans 13 amino acids. Trimming left V 7 bases short and J 0 bases short, with 9 bases between.

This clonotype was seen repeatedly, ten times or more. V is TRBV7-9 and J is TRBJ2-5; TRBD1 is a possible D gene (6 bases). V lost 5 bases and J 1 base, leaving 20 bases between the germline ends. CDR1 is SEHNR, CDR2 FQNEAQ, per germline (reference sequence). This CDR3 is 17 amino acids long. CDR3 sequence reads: CASSPGTQIRGQETQYF. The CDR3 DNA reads TGTGCCAGCAGCCCCGGGACACAAATCCGTGGCCAAGAGACCCAGTACTTC.

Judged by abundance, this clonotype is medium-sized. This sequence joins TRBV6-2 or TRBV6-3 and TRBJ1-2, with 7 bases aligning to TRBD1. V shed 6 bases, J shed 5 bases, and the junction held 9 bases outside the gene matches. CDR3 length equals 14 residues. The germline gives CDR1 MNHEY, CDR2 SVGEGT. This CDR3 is CASREEGQAYGYTF. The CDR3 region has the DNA TGTGCCAGCAGAGAGGAAGGACAGGCGTATGGCTACACCTTC.

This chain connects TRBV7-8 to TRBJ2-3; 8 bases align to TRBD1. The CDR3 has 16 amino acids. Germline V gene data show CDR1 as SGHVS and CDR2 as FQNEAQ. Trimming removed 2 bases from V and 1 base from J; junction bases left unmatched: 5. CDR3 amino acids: CASSLSLGQGTDTQYF. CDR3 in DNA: TGTGCCAGCAGCTTAAGTCTGGGACAGGGCACAGATACGCAGTATTTT.

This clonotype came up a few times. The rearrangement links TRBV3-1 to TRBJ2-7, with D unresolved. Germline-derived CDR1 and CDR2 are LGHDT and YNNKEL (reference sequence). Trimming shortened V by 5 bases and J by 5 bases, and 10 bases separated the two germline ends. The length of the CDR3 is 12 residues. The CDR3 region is CASSARINEQYF. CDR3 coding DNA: TGTGCCAGCAGCGCTCGAATTAACGAGCAGTACTTC.

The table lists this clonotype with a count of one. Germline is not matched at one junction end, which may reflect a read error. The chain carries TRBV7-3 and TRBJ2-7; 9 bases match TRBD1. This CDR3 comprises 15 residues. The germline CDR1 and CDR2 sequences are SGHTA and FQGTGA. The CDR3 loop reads CAGSPTGGASYEQYF. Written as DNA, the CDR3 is TGTGCCGGCAGTCCCACAGGGGGCGCTTCCTACGAGCAGTACTTC.

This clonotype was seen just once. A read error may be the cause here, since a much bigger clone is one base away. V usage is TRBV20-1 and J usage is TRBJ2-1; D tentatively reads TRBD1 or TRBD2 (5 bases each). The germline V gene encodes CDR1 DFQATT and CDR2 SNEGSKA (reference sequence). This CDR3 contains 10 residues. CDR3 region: CSARWLREIF. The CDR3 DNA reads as TGCAGTGCTCGTTGGCTCAGGGAGATCTTC.

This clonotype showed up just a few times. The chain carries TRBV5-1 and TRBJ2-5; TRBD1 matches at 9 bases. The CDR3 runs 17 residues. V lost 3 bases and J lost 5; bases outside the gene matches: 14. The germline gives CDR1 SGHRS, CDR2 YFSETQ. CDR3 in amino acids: CASSWGDRDRRSETQYF. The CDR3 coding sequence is TGCGCCAGCAGCTGGGGGGACAGGGACCGTCGGTCGGAGACCCAGTACTTC.

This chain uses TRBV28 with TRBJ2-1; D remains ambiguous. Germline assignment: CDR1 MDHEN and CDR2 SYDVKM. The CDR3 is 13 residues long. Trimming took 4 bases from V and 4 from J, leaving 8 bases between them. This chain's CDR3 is CASSSSTYNEQFF. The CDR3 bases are TGTGCCAGCAGTTCATCTACTTACAATGAGCAGTTCTTC.

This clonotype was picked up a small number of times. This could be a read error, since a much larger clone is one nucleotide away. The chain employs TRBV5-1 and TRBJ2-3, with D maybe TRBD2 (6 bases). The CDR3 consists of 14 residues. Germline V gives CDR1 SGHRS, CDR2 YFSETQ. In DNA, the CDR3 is TGCCCCAGCAGCTTGGGAGGACCGTCAGATACGCAGTATTTT. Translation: CPSSLGGPSDTQYF.

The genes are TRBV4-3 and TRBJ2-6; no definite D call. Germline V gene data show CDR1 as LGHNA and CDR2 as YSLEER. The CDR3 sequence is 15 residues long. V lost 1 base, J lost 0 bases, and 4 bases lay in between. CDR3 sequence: CASSQVSSGANVLTF. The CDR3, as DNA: TGCGCCAGCAGCCAAGTAAGCTCTGGGGCCAACGTCCTGACTTTC.

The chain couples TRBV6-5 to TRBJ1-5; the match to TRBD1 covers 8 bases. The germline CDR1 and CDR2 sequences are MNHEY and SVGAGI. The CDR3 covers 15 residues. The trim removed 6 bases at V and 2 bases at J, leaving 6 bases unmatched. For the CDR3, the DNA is TGTGCCAGCAGGGTCGACAGGGGCGGCAATCAGCCCCAGCATTTT. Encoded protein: CASRVDRGGNQPQHF.

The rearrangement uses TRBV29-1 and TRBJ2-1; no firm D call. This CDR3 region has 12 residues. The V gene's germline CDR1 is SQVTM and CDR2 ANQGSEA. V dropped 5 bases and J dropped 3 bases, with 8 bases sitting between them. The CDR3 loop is CSVMGNYNEQFF. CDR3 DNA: TGCAGCGTTATGGGGAACTACAATGAGCAGTTCTTC.

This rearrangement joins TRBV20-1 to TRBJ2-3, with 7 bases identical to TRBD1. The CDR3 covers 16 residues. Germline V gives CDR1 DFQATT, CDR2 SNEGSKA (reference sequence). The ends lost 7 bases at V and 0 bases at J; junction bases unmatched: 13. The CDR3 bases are TGCAGTGTCCGGCCGGGACAGCCGACTAGCACAGATACGCAGTATTTT. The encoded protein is CSVRPGQPTSTDTQYF.

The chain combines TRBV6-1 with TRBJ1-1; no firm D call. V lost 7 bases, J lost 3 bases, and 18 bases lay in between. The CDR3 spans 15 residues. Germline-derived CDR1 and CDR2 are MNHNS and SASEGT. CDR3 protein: CASNSKTREDTEAFF. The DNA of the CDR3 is TGTGCCAGCAATTCAAAGACCCGCGAGGACACTGAAGCTTTCTTT.

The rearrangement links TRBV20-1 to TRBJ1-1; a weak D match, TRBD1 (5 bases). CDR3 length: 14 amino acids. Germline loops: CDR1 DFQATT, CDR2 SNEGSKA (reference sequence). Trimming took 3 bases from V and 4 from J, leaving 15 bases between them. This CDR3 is CSARVQGGSTEAFF. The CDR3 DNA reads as TGCAGTGCTAGGGTGCAGGGTGGGAGCACTGAAGCTTTCTTT.

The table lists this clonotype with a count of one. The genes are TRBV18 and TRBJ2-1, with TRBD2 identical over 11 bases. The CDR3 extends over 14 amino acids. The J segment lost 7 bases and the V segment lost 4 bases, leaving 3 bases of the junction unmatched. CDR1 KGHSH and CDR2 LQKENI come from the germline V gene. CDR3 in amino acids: CASSRLAGSNEQFF. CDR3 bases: TGTGCCAGCTCACGACTAGCGGGGTCGAATGAGCAGTTCTTC.